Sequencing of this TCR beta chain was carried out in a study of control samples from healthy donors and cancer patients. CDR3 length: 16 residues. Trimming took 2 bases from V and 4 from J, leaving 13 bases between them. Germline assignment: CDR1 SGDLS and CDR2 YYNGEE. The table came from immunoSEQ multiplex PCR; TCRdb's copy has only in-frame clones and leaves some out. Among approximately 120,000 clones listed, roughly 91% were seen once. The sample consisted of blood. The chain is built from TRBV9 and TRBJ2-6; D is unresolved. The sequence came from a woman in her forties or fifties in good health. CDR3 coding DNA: TGTGCCAGCAGCGTTTCTGACCAGAGGGGGGCCAACGTCCTGACTTTC. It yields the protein CASSVSDQRGANVLTF.